This T cell receptor beta chain was sequenced for a study of CD8+CD57+ T cells in acquired aplastic anemia. Overall study: Sorted CD4+ and CD8+ cells yielded DNA averaging around 3 ug.

Study-level findings and limits: Roughly 30 CD8+ CDR3 sequences occurred in both the patients and the controls.

Flow cytometry had shown expanded CD8+CD57+ cells in the patients chosen for sequencing. Every one of the patients had aplastic anemia (severe, acquired). By the time of blood sampling, patients had still received no therapy. The CDR3 totals 14 residues. V was pared by 1 base and J by 6 bases, with 10 bases between. From germline, CDR1 is SGHRS and CDR2 YFSETQ. Genomic DNA was employed as the template in profiling TCR beta VDJ and CDR3. One entry per CDR3 protein, called by TCRdb with MiXCR from the reads. The sample has 150,000 to 200,000 distinct CDR3 sequences; less than 60% are singletons. As regards this clonotype: Its target is not known.

This sequence originates from a human donor with aplastic anemia. Material: sorted CD4+, CD8+, or CD8+CD57+ T cells (not recorded which) from PBMCs. The chain carries TRBV5-1 and TRBJ1-4; tentative D call: TRBD1 (5 bases). CDR3 sequence (DNA): TGCGCCAGCAGCTTGAGACAGCCCGATGAAAAACTGTTTTTT. This codes for CASSLRQPDEKLFF.